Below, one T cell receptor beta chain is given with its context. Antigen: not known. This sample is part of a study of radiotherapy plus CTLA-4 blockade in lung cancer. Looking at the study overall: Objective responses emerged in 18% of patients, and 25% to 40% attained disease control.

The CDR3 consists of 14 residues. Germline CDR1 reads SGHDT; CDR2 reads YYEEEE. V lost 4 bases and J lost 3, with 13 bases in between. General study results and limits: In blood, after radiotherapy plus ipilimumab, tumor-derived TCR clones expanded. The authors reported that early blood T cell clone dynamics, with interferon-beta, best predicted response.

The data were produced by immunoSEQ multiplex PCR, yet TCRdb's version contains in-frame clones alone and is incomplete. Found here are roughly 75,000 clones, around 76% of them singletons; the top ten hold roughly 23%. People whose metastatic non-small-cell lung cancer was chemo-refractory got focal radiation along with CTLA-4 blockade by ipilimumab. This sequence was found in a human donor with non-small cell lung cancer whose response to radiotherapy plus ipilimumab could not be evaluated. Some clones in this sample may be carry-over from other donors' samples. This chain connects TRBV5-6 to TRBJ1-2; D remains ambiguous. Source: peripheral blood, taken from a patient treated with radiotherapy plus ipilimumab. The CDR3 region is CASSPTGRDYGYTF. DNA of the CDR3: TGTGCCAGCAGCCCGACCGGGCGGGACTATGGCTACACCTTC.